Following are 13 T cell receptor beta chains from one sample sequenced in a study of identical twins. TCRdb re-analysed the 5' RACE reads in MiXCR, keeping a single row per CDR3 protein. This sample has around 230,000 distinct CDR3 sequences, with around 10% found just once. Sequencing was done on a sample of memory (CD45RO+) T cells sorted from blood. These receptors all come from a woman aged 18-29 years in good health.

The chain recombines TRBV12-3 or TRBV12-4 with TRBJ1-1; tentative D call: TRBD1 (6 bases). The CDR3 contains 13 residues. V lost 5 bases to trimming and J lost 0 bases, with 7 bases between them. The CDR3 DNA sequence: TGTGCCAGCAGTGGACAGCTGAACACTGAAGCTTTCTTT. It encodes CASSGQLNTEAFF.

This clonotype came up a few times. The rearrangement joins TRBV2 to TRBJ2-6; D not certain. V lost 0 bases, J lost 2 bases, and 5 bases lay in between. CDR3 length: 15 residues. Germline V CDR1 and CDR2: SNHLY, FYNNEI. The CDR3 reads CASSEARAGANVLTF. The CDR3 DNA follows: TGTGCCAGCAGTGAAGCCCGGGCTGGGGCCAACGTCCTGACTTTC. Full variable domain (remainder filled in from reference TRBV2 and TRBJ2-6): EPEVTQTPSHQVTQMGQEVILRCVPISNHLYFYWYRQILGQKVEFLVSFYNNEISEKSEIFDDQFSVERPDGSNFTLKIRSTKLEDSAMYFCASSEARAGANVLTFGAGSRLTVL.

The chain couples TRBV5-1 to TRBJ2-7, with D possibly TRBD2 on 5 matching bases. Trimming cost V 3 bases and J 2 bases, with 15 bases left between them. Germline V gives CDR1 SGHRS, CDR2 YFSETQ. This CDR3 is 15 amino acids long. The DNA for the CDR3 is TGCGCCAGCAGCTGGAGTGTGGAGGTCACCTACGAGCAGTACTTC. Translated: CASSWSVEVTYEQYF.

This clonotype was seen ten or more times. The gene calls are TRBV11-3 and TRBJ1-1; D remains ambiguous. CDR1 is SGHNT, CDR2 YENEEA, per germline. The CDR3 is 12 amino acids. Trimming stripped 5 bases from V and 3 bases from J, with 7 bases between. In DNA, the CDR3 is TGTGCCAGCAGCGCTCTAGACACTGAAGCTTTCTTT. Protein product: CASSALDTEAFF. The full variable domain, its missing parts supplied by reference TRBV11-3 and TRBJ1-1, is EAGVVQSPRYKIIEKKQPVAFWCNPISGHNTLYWYLQNLGQGPELLIRYENEEAVDDSQLPKDRFSAERLKGVDSTLKIQPAELGDSAVYLCASSALDTEAFFGQGTRLTVV.

The rearrangement links TRBV5-1 to TRBJ1-3; D unresolved. The ends were cut back, 1 base at V and 8 bases at J, with 13 bases in the middle. The germline CDR1 and CDR2 sequences are SGHRS and YFSETQ. This CDR3 comprises 14 residues. The CDR3 loop reads CASSLSSGGDTIYF. Here the CDR3 DNA reads TGCGCCAGCAGCTTGTCATCGGGTGGCGACACCATATATTTT. Supplemented by reference TRBV5-1 and TRBJ1-3, the full variable domain reads KAGVTQTPRYLIKTRGQQVTLSCSPISGHRSVSWYQQTPGQGLQFLFEYFSETQRNKGNFPGRFSGRQFSNSRSEMNVSTLELGDSALYLCASSLSSGGDTIYFGEGSWLTVV.

This clonotype was found a few times. The chain couples TRBV12-3 or TRBV12-4 to TRBJ1-5, with 9 bases lining up with TRBD1. V shed 5 bases and J 6 bases; nucleotides not matched to a gene: 5. This CDR3 contains 14 residues. The CDR3 bases are TGTGCCAGCAGTCAGACAGGGGGTACTCAGCCCCAGCATTTT. Amino acid sequence: CASSQTGGTQPQHF.

This clonotype occurred a few times. This rearrangement joins TRBV20-1 to TRBJ1-5, with D uncertain. V lost 3 bases and J lost 0, with 6 bases in between. The CDR3 sequence is 13 residues long. The germline gives CDR1 DFQATT, CDR2 SNEGSKA (reference sequence). CDR3 sequence reads: CSASSDSNQPQHF. The CDR3 DNA sequence: TGCAGTGCTAGTAGCGATAGCAATCAGCCCCAGCATTTT.

The table lists this clonotype with many counts. The rearrangement links TRBV11-2 to TRBJ2-1; 10 bases map to TRBD2. Trimming at V came to 5 bases and at J to 7 bases, leaving 11 bases not matched to a gene. The CDR3 length is 16 residues. Germline V gene data show CDR1 as SGHAT and CDR2 as FQNNGV. The CDR3 sequence: CASSTLASGRSNEQFF. The CDR3 coding sequence is TGTGCCAGCAGCACCCTGGCTAGCGGGAGAAGTAATGAGCAGTTCTTC. The variable domain in full, with the rest retrieved from reference TRBV11-2 and TRBJ2-1, is EAGVAQSPRYKIIEKRQSVAFWCNPISGHATLYWYQQILGQGPKLLIQFQNNGVVDDSQLPKDRFSAERLKGVDSTLKIQPAKLEDSAVYLCASSTLASGRSNEQFFGPGTRLTVL.

The chain has TRBV7-2 and TRBJ1-1; D gene uncertain. This CDR3 spans 13 amino acids. Germline-derived CDR1 and CDR2 are SGHTA and FQGNSA. V lost 4 bases, J lost 8 bases, and 14 bases lay in between. CDR3 residues: CASSYGLTREAFF. As DNA, the CDR3 is TGTGCCAGCAGCTACGGACTTACACGGGAAGCTTTCTTT. Full variable domain (missing parts from reference TRBV7-2 and TRBJ1-1): GAGVSQSPSNKVTEKGKDVELRCDPISGHTALYWYRQSLGQGLEFLIYFQGNSAPDKSGLPSDRFSAERTGGSVSTLTIQRTQQEDSAVYLCASSYGLTREAFFGQGTRLTVV.

This clonotype has more than one count but fewer than ten. This chain connects TRBV20-1 to TRBJ1-6; D ambiguous. The V and J ends lost 3 bases and 3 bases respectively, with 6 bases between them. CDR3 size: 13 residues. Germline values: CDR1 DFQATT, CDR2 SNEGSKA (reference sequence). The CDR3 DNA reads TGCAGTGCTAGCAGGTTCTATAATTCACCCCTCCACTTT. This encodes CSASRFYNSPLHF.

The CDR3 coding sequence is TGTGCCAGTAGTATGTTCGGACATCCGAGCGGCAATGAGCAGTTCTTC. It codes for CASSMFGHPSGNEQFF. V is TRBV19 and J is TRBJ2-1; D may be TRBD1 or TRBD2 (5 bases each). The germline V gene encodes CDR1 LNHDA and CDR2 SQIVND (reference sequence). V was pared by 3 bases and J by 6 bases, with 18 bases between. The CDR3 runs 16 residues.

The CDR3 sequence: CASSPGNNNSPLHF. Written as DNA, the CDR3 is TGCGCCAGCAGCCCCGGGAACAATAATTCACCCCTCCACTTT. The chain links TRBV5-1 to TRBJ1-6; no clear D gene. The CDR3 extends over 14 amino acids. CDR1 SGHRS and CDR2 YFSETQ come from the germline V gene. Trimming took 4 bases from V and 5 from J, leaving 10 bases between them.

The chain combines TRBV6-1 with TRBJ1-4; D unresolved. This CDR3 comprises 16 residues. Germline V CDR1 and CDR2: MNHNS, SASEGT. Trimming took 6 bases from V and 7 from J, leaving 21 bases between them. In nucleotides, the CDR3 is TGTGCCAGCAGCCGGATATCTGGACCTATTTCTGAAAAACTGTTTTTT. Amino acid sequence: CASSRISGPISEKLFF.